The sequence of this TCR beta chain was determined in a study of blood T cell repertoires in COVID-19. This clone was observed a single time. Repertoires were generated with immunoSEQ multiplex PCR, while TCRdb's copy carries only in-frame clones and drops some. The table includes more than 200,000 clones, just under 85% detected once. This sequence was found in a man older than 75 with acute or convalescent COVID-19. The sample comprised peripheral blood.

The CDR3 DNA is TGTGCCAGCAGTTATGGGGGGGGCGCCTCAGACACCATATATTTT. Translating gives CASSYGGGASDTIYF. The chain uses TRBV6-5 and TRBJ1-3; D perhaps matches TRBD1 (6 bases). Trimming removed 3 bases from V and 8 bases from J, with 17 bases in between. The CDR3 covers 15 residues. Germline lookup yields CDR1 MNHEY and CDR2 SVGAGI.